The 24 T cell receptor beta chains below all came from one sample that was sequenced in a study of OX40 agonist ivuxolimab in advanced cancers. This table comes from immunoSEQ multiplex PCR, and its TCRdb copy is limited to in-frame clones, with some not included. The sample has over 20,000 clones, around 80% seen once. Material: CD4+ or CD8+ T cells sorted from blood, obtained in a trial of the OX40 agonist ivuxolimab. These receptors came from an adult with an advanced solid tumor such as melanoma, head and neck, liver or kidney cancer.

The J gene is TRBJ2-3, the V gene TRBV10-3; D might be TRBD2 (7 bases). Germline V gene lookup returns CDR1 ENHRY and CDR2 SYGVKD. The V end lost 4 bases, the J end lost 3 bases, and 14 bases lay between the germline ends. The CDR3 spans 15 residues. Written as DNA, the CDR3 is TGTGCCATCAGTGGTGGGGGGGGACAAACAGATACGCAGTATTTT. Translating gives CAISGGGGQTDTQYF.

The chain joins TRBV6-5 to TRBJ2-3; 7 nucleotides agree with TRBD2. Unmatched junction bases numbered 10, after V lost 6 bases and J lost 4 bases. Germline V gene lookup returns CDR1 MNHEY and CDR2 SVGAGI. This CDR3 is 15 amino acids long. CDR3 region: CASSKQAGSADTQYF. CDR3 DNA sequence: TGTGCCAGCAGCAAACAAGCGGGATCCGCAGATACGCAGTATTTT.

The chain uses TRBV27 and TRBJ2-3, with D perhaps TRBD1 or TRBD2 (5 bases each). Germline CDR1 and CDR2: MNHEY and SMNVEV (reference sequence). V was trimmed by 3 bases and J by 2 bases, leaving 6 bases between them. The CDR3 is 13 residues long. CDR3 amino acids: CASSLGDTDTQYF. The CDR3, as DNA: TGTGCCAGCAGTTTGGGGGACACAGATACGCAGTATTTT.

The CDR3 reads CASSRTSGVDNEQFF. In nucleotides, the CDR3 is TGCGCCAGCAGCCGCACTAGCGGGGTTGACAATGAGCAGTTCTTC. The chain combines TRBV5-1 with TRBJ2-1, with 10 bases that match TRBD2. CDR1 is SGHRS and CDR2 is YFSETQ in the germline V gene. CDR3 length: 15 amino acids. V lost 4 bases, J lost 5 bases, and 6 bases stayed unmatched.

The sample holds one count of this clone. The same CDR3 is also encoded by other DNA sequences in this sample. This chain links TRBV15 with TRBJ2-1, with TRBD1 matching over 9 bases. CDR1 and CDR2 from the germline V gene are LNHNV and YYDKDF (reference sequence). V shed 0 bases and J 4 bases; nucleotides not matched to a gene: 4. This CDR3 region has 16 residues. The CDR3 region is CATSREGTGRYNEQFF. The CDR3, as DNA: TGTGCCACCAGCAGAGAGGGGACAGGGCGATACAATGAGCAGTTCTTC.

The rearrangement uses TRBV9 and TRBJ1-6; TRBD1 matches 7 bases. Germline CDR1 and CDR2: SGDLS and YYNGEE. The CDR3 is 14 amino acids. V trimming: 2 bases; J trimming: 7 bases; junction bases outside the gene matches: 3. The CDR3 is CASSVGQLNSPLHF. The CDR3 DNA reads TGTGCCAGCAGCGTGGGACAGCTAAATTCACCCCTCCACTTT.

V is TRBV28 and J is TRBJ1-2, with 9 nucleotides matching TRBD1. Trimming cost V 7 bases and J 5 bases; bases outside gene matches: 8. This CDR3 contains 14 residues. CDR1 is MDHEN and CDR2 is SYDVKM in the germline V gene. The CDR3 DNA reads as TGTGCCAGCAACCCCGGGACAGGGATTTATGGCTACACCTTC. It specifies CASNPGTGIYGYTF.

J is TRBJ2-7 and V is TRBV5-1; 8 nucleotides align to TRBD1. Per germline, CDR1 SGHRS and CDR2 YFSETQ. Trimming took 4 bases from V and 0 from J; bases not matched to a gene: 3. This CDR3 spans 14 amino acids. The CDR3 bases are TGCGCCAGCAGCACCGGACAGGGCTCCTACGAGCAGTACTTC. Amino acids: CASSTGQGSYEQYF.

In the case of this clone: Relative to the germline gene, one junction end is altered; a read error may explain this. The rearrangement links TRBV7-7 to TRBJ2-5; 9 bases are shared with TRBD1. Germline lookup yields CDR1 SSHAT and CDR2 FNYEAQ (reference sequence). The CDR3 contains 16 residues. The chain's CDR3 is CASTPTQGQGGETQYF. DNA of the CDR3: TGTGCTAGCACCCCTACCCAGGGACAGGGTGGGGAGACCCAGTACTTC.

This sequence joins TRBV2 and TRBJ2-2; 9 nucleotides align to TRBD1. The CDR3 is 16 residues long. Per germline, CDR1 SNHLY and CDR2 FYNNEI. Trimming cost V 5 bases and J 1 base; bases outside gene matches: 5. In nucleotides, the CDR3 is TGTGCCAGCAGTTATGGGACAGGGCTGAACACCGGGGAGCTGTTTTTT. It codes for CASSYGTGLNTGELFF.

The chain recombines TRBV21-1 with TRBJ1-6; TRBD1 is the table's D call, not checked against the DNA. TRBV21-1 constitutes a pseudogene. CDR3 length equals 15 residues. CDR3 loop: CASSYYREIGSPLHF. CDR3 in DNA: TGTGCCAGCAGCTACTACAGGGAAATCGGGTCACCCCTCCACTTT.

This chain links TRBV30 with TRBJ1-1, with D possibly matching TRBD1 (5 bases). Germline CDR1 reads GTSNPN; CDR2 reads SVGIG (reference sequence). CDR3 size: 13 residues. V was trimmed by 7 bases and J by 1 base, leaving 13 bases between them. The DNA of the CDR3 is TGTGCCTCGAGGGACCGAGCGAACACTGAAGCTTTCTTT. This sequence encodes CASRDRANTEAFF.

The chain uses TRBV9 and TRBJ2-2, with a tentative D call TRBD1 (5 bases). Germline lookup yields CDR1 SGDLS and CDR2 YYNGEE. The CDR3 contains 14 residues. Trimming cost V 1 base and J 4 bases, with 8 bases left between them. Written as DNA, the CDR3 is TGTGCCAGCAGCGTACGCCAGGGCACCGGGGAGCTGTTTTTT. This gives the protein CASSVRQGTGELFF.

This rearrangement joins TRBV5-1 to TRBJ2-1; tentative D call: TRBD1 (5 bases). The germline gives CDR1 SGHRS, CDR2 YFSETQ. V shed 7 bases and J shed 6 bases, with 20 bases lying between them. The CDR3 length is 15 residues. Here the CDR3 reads CASFQGGPLTNEQFF. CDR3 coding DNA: TGCGCCAGCTTCCAGGGCGGCCCCCTTACCAATGAGCAGTTCTTC.

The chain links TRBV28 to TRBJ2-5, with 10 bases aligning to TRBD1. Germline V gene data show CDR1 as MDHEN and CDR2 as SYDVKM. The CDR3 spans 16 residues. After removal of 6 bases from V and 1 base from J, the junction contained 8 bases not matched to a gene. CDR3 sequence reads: CASSTTGTGVQETQYF. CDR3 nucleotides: TGTGCCAGCAGCACCACCGGGACAGGGGTCCAAGAGACCCAGTACTTC.

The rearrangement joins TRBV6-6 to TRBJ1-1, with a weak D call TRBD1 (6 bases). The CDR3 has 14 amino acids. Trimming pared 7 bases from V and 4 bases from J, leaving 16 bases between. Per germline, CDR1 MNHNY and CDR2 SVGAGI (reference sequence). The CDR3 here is CASTKGGRGTEAFF. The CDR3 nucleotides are TGTGCCAGCACCAAGGGGGGAAGGGGCACTGAAGCTTTCTTT.

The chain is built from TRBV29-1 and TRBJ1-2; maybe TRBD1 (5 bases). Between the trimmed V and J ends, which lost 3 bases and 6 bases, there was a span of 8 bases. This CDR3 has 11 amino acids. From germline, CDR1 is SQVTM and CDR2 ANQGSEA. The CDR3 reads CSVEWGNGYTF. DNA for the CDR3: TGCAGCGTTGAGTGGGGGAATGGCTACACCTTC.

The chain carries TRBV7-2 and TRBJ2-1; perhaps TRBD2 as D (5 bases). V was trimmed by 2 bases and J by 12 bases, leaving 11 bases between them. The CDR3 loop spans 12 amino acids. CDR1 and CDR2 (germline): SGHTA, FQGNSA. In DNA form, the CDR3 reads TGTGCCAGCAGCTTAATATCGGGATTGCAGTTCTTC. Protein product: CASSLISGLQFF.

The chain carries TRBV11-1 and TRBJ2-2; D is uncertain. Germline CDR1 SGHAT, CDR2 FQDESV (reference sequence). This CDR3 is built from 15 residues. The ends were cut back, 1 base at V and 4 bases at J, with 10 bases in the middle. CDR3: CASSLGQTPTGELFF. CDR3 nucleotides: TGTGCCAGCAGCTTAGGCCAGACACCCACCGGGGAGCTGTTTTTT. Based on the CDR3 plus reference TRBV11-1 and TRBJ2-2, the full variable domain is EAEVAQSPRYKITEKSQAVAFWCDPISGHATLYWYRQILGQGPELLVQFQDESVVDDSQLPKDRFSAERLKGVDSTLKIQPAELGDSAMYLCASSLGQTPTGELFFGEGSRLTVL.

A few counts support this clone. The CDR3 DNA reads as TGTGCCAGCAGTCCCTCTCTGGAGCTCCTCTACTACAATGAGCAGTTCTTC. Its protein is CASSPSLELLYYNEQFF. This chain uses TRBV9 with TRBJ2-1, with no clear D. CDR1 is SGDLS and CDR2 is YYNGEE in the germline V gene. The CDR3 extends over 17 amino acids. V was pared by 5 bases and J by 3 bases, with 21 bases between.

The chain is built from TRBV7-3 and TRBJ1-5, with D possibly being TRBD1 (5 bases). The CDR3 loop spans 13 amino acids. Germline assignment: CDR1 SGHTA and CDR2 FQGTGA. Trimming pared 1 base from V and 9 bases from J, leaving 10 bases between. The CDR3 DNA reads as TGTGCCAGCAGCTTAAACCTCGGGGCGCCCCAGCATTTT. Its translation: CASSLNLGAPQHF.

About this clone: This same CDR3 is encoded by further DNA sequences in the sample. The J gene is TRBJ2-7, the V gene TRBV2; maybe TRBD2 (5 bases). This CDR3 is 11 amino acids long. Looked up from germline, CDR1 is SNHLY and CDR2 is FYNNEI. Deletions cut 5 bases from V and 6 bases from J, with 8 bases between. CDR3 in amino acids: CASSQRIEQYF. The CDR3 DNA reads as TGTGCCAGCAGTCAGCGGATCGAGCAGTACTTC.

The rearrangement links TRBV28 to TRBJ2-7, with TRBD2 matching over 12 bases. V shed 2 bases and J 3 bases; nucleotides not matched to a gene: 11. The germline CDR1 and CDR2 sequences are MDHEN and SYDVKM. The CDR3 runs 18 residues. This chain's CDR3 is CASSLQHYGLAGNYEQYF. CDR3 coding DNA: TGTGCCAGCAGTTTACAGCACTATGGACTAGCGGGGAACTACGAGCAGTACTTC.

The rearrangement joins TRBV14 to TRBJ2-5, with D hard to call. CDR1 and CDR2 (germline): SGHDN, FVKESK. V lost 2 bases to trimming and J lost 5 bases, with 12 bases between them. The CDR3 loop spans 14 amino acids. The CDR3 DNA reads TGTGCCAGCAGCCAAAACGGGTTTGGGGAGACCCAGTACTTC. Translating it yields CASSQNGFGETQYF.